Listed below are T cell receptor beta chains from one sample, sequenced in a study of T-cell memory formation after mild COVID-19. MiXCR, run by TCRdb on the 5' RACE reads, gives a single entry per CDR3 protein. This sample has hundreds of thousands of distinct CDR3 sequences, with roughly 18% found just once. Sequencing input: PBMCs or a T cell subset sorted from them (not recorded which). These TCRs come from a man aged 18 to 30 who had mild COVID-19 (a few samples of this study predate the infection). Cell type and time point are not known. Each CDR3 is given without its conserved first and last residue. Clone size is not always given. Where it is, it says once, few, many or a class for expanded clones.

abundance: .
v_gene: TRBV2
j_gene: TRBJ2-2
CDR3aa: ASRRTGVGGELF

abundance: few
v_gene: TRBV27
j_gene: TRBJ1-1
CDR3aa: ASSSLRGEGNTEAF

abundance: .
v_gene: TRBV6-2/TRBV6-3
j_gene: TRBJ1-5
CDR3aa: ASSYNRAAQPQH

abundance: .
v_gene: TRBV2
j_gene: TRBJ2-1
CDR3aa: ASSEGLAGNEQF

abundance: .
v_gene: TRBV30
j_gene: TRBJ1-2
CDR3aa: AWGLLTDGGYT

abundance: .
v_gene: TRBV18
j_gene: TRBJ1-1
CDR3aa: ASSPPRGMNTEAF

abundance: .
v_gene: TRBV9
j_gene: TRBJ2-1
CDR3aa: ASSVASGTGGSYNEQF

abundance: .
v_gene: TRBV19
j_gene: TRBJ2-1
CDR3aa: ASSLQGNGAYNEQF

abundance: many
v_gene: TRBV5-1
j_gene: TRBJ2-3
CDR3aa: ASSLAAHQDTQY

abundance: few
v_gene: TRBV7-9
j_gene: TRBJ2-2
CDR3aa: ASSGTSGAFGELF

abundance: few
v_gene: TRBV5-6
j_gene: TRBJ1-1
CDR3aa: ASSPDRGLKNTEAF

abundance: many
v_gene: TRBV20-1
j_gene: TRBJ2-1
CDR3aa: SAREDRLSYNEQF

abundance: few
v_gene: TRBV7-2
j_gene: TRBJ2-1
CDR3aa: ASSPRDYPSYNEQF

abundance: .
v_gene: TRBV12-3/TRBV12-4
j_gene: TRBJ1-2
CDR3aa: ASSFDGTPYGYT

abundance: many
v_gene: TRBV20-1
j_gene: TRBJ2-5
CDR3aa: SGDNQETQY

abundance: many
v_gene: TRBV3-1
j_gene: TRBJ2-2
CDR3aa: ASSQASGPTGELF

abundance: few
v_gene: TRBV18
j_gene: TRBJ2-7
CDR3aa: ASSPRQGVSYEQY

abundance: .
v_gene: TRBV5-6
j_gene: TRBJ2-1
CDR3aa: ASSLDGGEYNEQF

abundance: .
v_gene: TRBV4-1
j_gene: TRBJ1-2
CDR3aa: ASSQIQGAGYGYT

abundance: many
v_gene: TRBV6-5
j_gene: TRBJ2-5
CDR3aa: ASSAGTSALFGQETQY

abundance: .
v_gene: TRBV12-3/TRBV12-4
j_gene: TRBJ1-1
CDR3aa: ASGREGTEAF

abundance: .
v_gene: TRBV20-1
j_gene: TRBJ2-1
CDR3aa: SARDHGTGRNEQF

abundance: .
v_gene: TRBV7-9
j_gene: TRBJ1-1
CDR3aa: ASSSLQGRGAF

abundance: few
v_gene: TRBV14
j_gene: TRBJ2-2
CDR3aa: ASSRDRGRRYRDTGELF

abundance: .
v_gene: TRBV9
j_gene: TRBJ1-2
CDR3aa: ASTQQFYGYT

abundance: .
v_gene: TRBV6-5
j_gene: TRBJ1-1
CDR3aa: ASSYNAYTEAF